Detailed here is one TCR beta chain. The CDR3 totals 17 residues. J gave up 1 base and V 0 bases, and 11 bases lay outside the gene matches. CDR1 and CDR2 from the germline V gene are GTSNPN and SVGIG (reference sequence). Sequenced by immunoSEQ multiplex PCR; TCRdb stores in-frame clones only, minus some. The table shows around 52,000 clones, with 82% occurring only once. The data belong to a study of blood T cell repertoires in COVID-19. Sequenced: peripheral blood. This chain joins TRBV30 and TRBJ1-1; 7 nucleotides agree with TRBD1. This TCR was sampled from an older woman with acute or convalescent COVID-19. CDR3 amino acids: CAWSVKGRDRGNTEAFF. As DNA, the CDR3 is TGTGCCTGGAGTGTAAAAGGCCGGGACAGAGGGAACACTGAAGCTTTCTTT.